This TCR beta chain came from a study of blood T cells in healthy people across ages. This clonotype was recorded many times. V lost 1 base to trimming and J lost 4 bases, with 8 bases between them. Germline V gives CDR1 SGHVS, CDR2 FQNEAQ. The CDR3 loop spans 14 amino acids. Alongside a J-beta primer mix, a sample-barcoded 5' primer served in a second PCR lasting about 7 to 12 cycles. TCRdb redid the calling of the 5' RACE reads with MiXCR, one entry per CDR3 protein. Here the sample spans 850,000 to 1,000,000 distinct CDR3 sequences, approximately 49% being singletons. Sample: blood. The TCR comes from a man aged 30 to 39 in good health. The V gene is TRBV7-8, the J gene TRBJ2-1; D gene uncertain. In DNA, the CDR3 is TGTGCCAGCAGCTTAGTCGGGTTGTACAATGAGCAGTTCTTC. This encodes CASSLVGLYNEQFF.